This T cell receptor (beta chain) comes out of a study of cytomegalovirus exposure and HLA in healthy donors. Study-wide findings and caveats: It was 150 to 200 TCR beta chains that were listed as cytomegalovirus-associated. The TCR clusters that emerged in the first cohort tended, a later analysis found, to co-occur in the roughly 110 validation repertoires.

Per germline, CDR1 ENHRY and CDR2 SYGVKD. V dropped 8 bases and J dropped 3 bases, with 12 bases sitting between them. The length of the CDR3 is 13 residues. The repertoire was sequenced with immunoSEQ multiplex PCR; TCRdb's copy has only in-frame clones and lacks some. The table lists roughly 240,000 clones, about 87% of them singletons, with about 3% in the top ten. Regarding this clone: The antigen is undetermined.

Sequencing was carried out using PBMCs. V usage is TRBV10-3 and J usage is TRBJ2-3; weak D call: TRBD2 (6 bases). This TCR derives from a man younger than 35 in good health and CMV-seronegative. CDR3 residues: CAISGELTDTQYF. The CDR3 coding sequence is TGTGCCATCTCGGGGGAGTTGACAGATACGCAGTATTTT.